Described below is a single T cell receptor (beta chain) sequence and its context. Its specificity is unknown. In the PCR, 60 Vbeta and 13 Jbeta primers were used. Sequenced by immunoSEQ multiplex PCR; TCRdb stores in-frame clones only, minus some. The sample has about 76,000 clones; 81% are singletons. Healthy bone marrow donors supplied every sample. The CDR3 spans 17 residues. Germline V gene lookup returns CDR1 SGHNT and CDR2 YYREEE (reference sequence). V trimming: 4 bases; J trimming: 0 bases; junction bases outside the gene matches: 7. These data are taken from a study of cytomegalovirus exposure and HLA in healthy donors. Findings and caveats of the study: Follow-up analysis later connected one missense variant in DCLRE1C with trimming of TCR beta V- and J-genes. Further analysis, carried out later, found HLA-associated TCR beta chains more clonally expanded than equally common other chains.

This chain joins TRBV5-4 and TRBJ2-1, with 10 bases lining up with TRBD1. The TCR was taken from a woman aged 25-40 years in good health and CMV-seronegative. The sample comprised PBMCs. CDR3 in amino acids: CASSEGTGASSYNEQFF. The CDR3 nucleotides are TGTGCCAGCAGCGAAGGGACAGGGGCTAGCTCCTACAATGAGCAGTTCTTC. Based on the CDR3 plus reference TRBV5-4 and TRBJ2-1, the full variable domain is ETGVTQSPTHLIKTRGQQVTLRCSSQSGHNTVSWYQQALGQGPQFIFQYYREEENGRGNFPPRFSGLQFPNYSSELNVNALELDDSALYLCASSEGTGASSYNEQFFGPGTRLTVL.